This T cell receptor (beta chain) came from a study of T cell repertoires in cytomegalovirus infection (dated 2019 in TCRdb). The study in broad terms: Recently identified HLA-C-restricted CMV epitopes, whose presentation resists viral immunomodulation, were targeted by peptide stimulations together with well-studied HLA-B-restricted epitopes. Donor HLA type was relevant to the analysis, because carriage of CMV infection together with the matching HLA type was indicated by public TCR beta signatures.

What the work shows at the level of the full study, not this receptor alone: The ex vivo response was dominated by HLA-C-restricted CMV-specific TCR beta clonotypes, and the single most frequent clonotype in two of eight donors was supplied by these HLA-C-restricted clonotypes. Carriers of CMV infection plus the relevant HLA type were discriminated by the cumulative frequency of public TCR beta family members in the study cohort and in an independent approximately 360-donor cohort.

Sequencing used an Illumina HiSeq 1500. TCRdb redid the processing of the public reads, applying fastp at Q25 and MiXCR, and retained in-frame beta chains. Each entry is one CDR3 protein sequence, shown with its most common DNA and genes. Here the sample has 900,000 to 950,000 distinct CDR3 sequences; less than 40% occur a single time. The ten largest account for more than 12% of the sample. CDR1 and CDR2, per the germline V gene (reference sequence), are SEHNR and FQNEAQ. The CDR3, from cysteine to phenylalanine, totals 14 residues. Solely the CDR3 DNA is kept, with 42 bases framed from the first base. The junction carries 12 bases between V and J, which are trimmed by 7 bases and 0 bases respectively. The intended sense of this specimen's treatment or condition label: in vitro stimulation with specific CMV peptide epitopes to enrich CMV-specific T cells. There are many counts of this clonotype. Its specific antigen is unknown. Per-nucleotide qualities are absent, and no much larger clonotype sits a single base away.

This chain joins TRBV7-9 to TRBJ2-5; perhaps TRBD2 is the D gene, with 5 bases matching. Sequenced material: cultured CD8+ T cells from PBMCs, taken from culture after CMV antigen stimulation. The receptor was isolated from a human donor in good health (CMV status not recorded). Some clones in this sample may be carry-over from other donors' samples. The sequenced DNA is TGTGCCAGCACCCTCCCGGGATACCAAGAGACCCAGTACTTC. Translation gives CASTLPGYQETQYF.